These T cell receptor beta chains were read from a single sample in a study of T cell responses to AZD1222 COVID-19 vaccine. Profiling relied on immunoSEQ multiplex PCR, and the TCRdb table lists in-frame clones only, not all of them. The table lists 250,000 to 300,000 clones, almost 95% of them singletons. Sequencing was performed on peripheral blood, taken 28 days after the second AZD1222 dose. Receptor source: an adult who received the AZD1222 COVID-19 vaccine. CDR3s include the opening cysteine and the closing phenylalanine or tryptophan. D genes are given only for firm matches. Size is stated for part of the rows, as once, few or many counts, or as a class when the clone is expanded.

d_gene: -; j_gene: TRBJ2-2; abundance: -; v_gene: TRBV27; CDR3aa: CASSLRLGNTGELFF; CDR3nt: TGTGCCAGCAGTCTTCGGTTGGGGAACACCGGGGAGCTGTTTTTT
d_gene: -; j_gene: TRBJ1-2; abundance: -; v_gene: TRBV10-3; CDR3aa: CAISELTGEGDGYTF; CDR3nt: TGTGCCATCAGTGAGCTGACTGGGGAGGGAGATGGCTACACCTTC
d_gene: -; j_gene: TRBJ1-3; abundance: -; v_gene: TRBV2; CDR3aa: CATGLSSGNTIYF; CDR3nt: TGTGCCACTGGACTCAGCTCTGGAAACACCATATATTTT
d_gene: -; j_gene: TRBJ2-6; abundance: -; v_gene: TRBV6-5; CDR3aa: CASSYYNSGANVLTF; CDR3nt: TGTGCCAGCAGTTACTACAACTCTGGGGCCAACGTCCTGACTTTC
d_gene: -; j_gene: TRBJ2-3; abundance: once; v_gene: TRBV7-9; CDR3aa: CASSLAGGTSTDTQYF; CDR3nt: TGTGCCAGCAGCTTAGCAGGGGGGACGAGCACAGATACGCAGTATTTT
d_gene: TRBD1; j_gene: TRBJ1-6; abundance: -; v_gene: TRBV4-3; CDR3aa: CASSLGQGNSPLHF; CDR3nt: TGCGCCAGCAGCCTGGGACAGGGCAATTCACCCCTCCACTTT
d_gene: -; j_gene: TRBJ2-2; abundance: -; v_gene: TRBV7-3; CDR3aa: CASSVTYTGELFF; CDR3nt: TGTGCCAGCAGCGTTACCTATACCGGGGAGCTGTTTTTT
d_gene: TRBD1; j_gene: TRBJ1-4; abundance: -; v_gene: TRBV13; CDR3aa: CASSRDSYNEKLFF; CDR3nt: TGTGCCAGCAGTCGGGACAGCTATAATGAAAAACTGTTTTTT
d_gene: -; j_gene: TRBJ1-6; abundance: -; v_gene: TRBV27; CDR3aa: CASSFSIPPPSSYNSPLHF; CDR3nt: TGTGCCAGCAGTTTTTCTATCCCCCCTCCCAGCTCCTATAATTCACCCCTCCACTTT
d_gene: TRBD1; j_gene: TRBJ1-5; abundance: -; v_gene: TRBV5-4; CDR3aa: CASSLGFGRGQNQPQHF; CDR3nt: TGTGCCAGCAGCTTGGGGTTTGGGAGGGGGCAAAATCAGCCCCAGCATTTT
d_gene: -; j_gene: TRBJ2-3; abundance: -; v_gene: TRBV24-1; CDR3aa: CATSEYRADTQYF; CDR3nt: TGTGCCACCAGTGAATACAGGGCGGATACGCAGTATTTT
d_gene: -; j_gene: TRBJ2-2; abundance: -; v_gene: TRBV5-6; CDR3aa: CASSPRADYTGELFF; CDR3nt: TGTGCCAGCAGCCCCCGGGCCGATTACACCGGGGAGCTGTTTTTT
d_gene: TRBD1; j_gene: TRBJ2-1; abundance: -; v_gene: TRBV9; CDR3aa: CASSVAIRGRDNEQFF; CDR3nt: TGTGCCAGCAGCGTAGCTATTAGGGGGCGGGACAATGAGCAGTTCTTC
d_gene: TRBD1; j_gene: TRBJ2-2; abundance: -; v_gene: TRBV5-1; CDR3aa: CASSTTGTGVTGELFF; CDR3nt: TGCGCCAGCAGCACTACCGGGACAGGGGTCACCGGGGAGCTGTTTTTT
d_gene: -; j_gene: TRBJ2-7; abundance: -; v_gene: TRBV6-2/TRBV6-3; CDR3aa: CASSHGRAYEQYF; CDR3nt: TGTGCCAGCAGTCACGGACGAGCCTACGAGCAGTACTTC
d_gene: TRBD2; j_gene: TRBJ2-7; abundance: -; v_gene: TRBV2; CDR3aa: CASSGWEGYEQYF; CDR3nt: TGTGCCAGCAGTGGGTGGGAGGGCTACGAGCAGTACTTC
d_gene: -; j_gene: TRBJ2-7; abundance: -; v_gene: TRBV3-1/TRBV3-2; CDR3aa: CASSQSARGLIPYEQYF; CDR3nt: TGTGCCAGCAGCCAATCCGCTCGGGGCTTAATTCCCTACGAGCAGTACTTC
d_gene: -; j_gene: TRBJ1-3; abundance: -; v_gene: TRBV5-6; CDR3aa: CATRQAGGNTIYF; CDR3nt: TGTGCCACCAGACAGGCCGGTGGAAACACCATATATTTT
d_gene: TRBD2; j_gene: TRBJ2-7; abundance: -; v_gene: TRBV11-2; CDR3aa: CASSPRLAASYEQYF; CDR3nt: TGTGCCAGCAGCCCAAGACTAGCGGCCTCCTACGAGCAGTACTTC
d_gene: -; j_gene: TRBJ1-1; abundance: -; v_gene: TRBV2; CDR3aa: CASSLDSGWFTEAFF; CDR3nt: TGTGCCAGCAGTCTTGATTCGGGGTGGTTCACTGAAGCTTTCTTT
d_gene: TRBD2; j_gene: TRBJ2-1; abundance: -; v_gene: TRBV6-5; CDR3aa: CASSSRASGSYNEQFF; CDR3nt: TGTGCCAGCAGTTCGAGGGCTAGCGGTTCCTACAATGAGCAGTTCTTC
d_gene: -; j_gene: TRBJ2-7; abundance: -; v_gene: TRBV12-5; CDR3aa: CASGNEDRWDTYEQYF; CDR3nt: TGTGCTAGTGGTAACGAAGACAGGTGGGATACCTACGAGCAGTACTTC
d_gene: TRBD2; j_gene: TRBJ2-7; abundance: -; v_gene: TRBV5-4; CDR3aa: CASSTLAGVGYEQYF; CDR3nt: TGTGCCAGCAGCACACTAGCGGGGGTGGGCTACGAGCAGTACTTC
d_gene: TRBD2; j_gene: TRBJ2-7; abundance: -; v_gene: TRBV19; CDR3aa: CASSSWTSGSHEQYF; CDR3nt: TGTGCCAGTAGTTCCTGGACTAGCGGGAGTCACGAGCAGTACTTC
d_gene: TRBD1; j_gene: TRBJ1-2; abundance: -; v_gene: TRBV5-1; CDR3aa: CASSRQGDGAGYTF; CDR3nt: TGCGCCAGCAGCCGACAGGGCGACGGGGCTGGCTACACCTTC
d_gene: TRBD2; j_gene: TRBJ2-3; abundance: -; v_gene: TRBV3-1/TRBV3-2; CDR3aa: CASSQEGGRGSTDTQYF; CDR3nt: TGTGCCAGCAGCCAAGAGGGCGGGCGGGGGAGCACAGATACGCAGTATTTT
d_gene: TRBD2; j_gene: TRBJ2-7; abundance: -; v_gene: TRBV5-6; CDR3aa: CASSPLGTTVYEQYF; CDR3nt: TGTGCCAGCAGCCCCCTTGGGACTACGGTTTACGAGCAGTACTTC
d_gene: TRBD1; j_gene: TRBJ1-2; abundance: -; v_gene: TRBV9; CDR3aa: CASSADRGMGGYTF; CDR3nt: TGTGCCAGCAGCGCGGACAGGGGGATGGGTGGCTACACCTTC
d_gene: -; j_gene: TRBJ2-2; abundance: few; v_gene: TRBV4-1; CDR3aa: CASSQDRINTGELFF; CDR3nt: TGCGCCAGCAGCCAAGATAGGATTAACACCGGGGAGCTGTTTTTT
d_gene: -; j_gene: TRBJ1-5; abundance: few; v_gene: TRBV11-2; CDR3aa: CASSLRVNQPQHF; CDR3nt: TGTGCCAGCAGCTTAAGAGTGAATCAGCCCCAGCATTTT
d_gene: TRBD2; j_gene: TRBJ2-3; abundance: -; v_gene: TRBV3-1/TRBV3-2; CDR3aa: CASSQASGGITDTQYF; CDR3nt: TGTGCCAGCAGCCAAGCCAGCGGGGGTATCACAGATACGCAGTATTTT
d_gene: -; j_gene: TRBJ2-7; abundance: -; v_gene: TRBV28; CDR3aa: CASSFSSAPYEQYF; CDR3nt: TGTGCCAGCAGTTTCTCGTCCGCTCCCTACGAGCAGTACTTC
d_gene: -; j_gene: TRBJ1-5; abundance: -; v_gene: TRBV7-8; CDR3aa: CASSPVEWGEGAQHF; CDR3nt: TGTGCCAGCAGCCCCGTTGAGTGGGGAGAGGGGGCCCAGCATTTT
d_gene: TRBD1; j_gene: TRBJ2-1; abundance: -; v_gene: TRBV5-4; CDR3aa: CASSLAGQGRRGEQFF; CDR3nt: TGTGCCAGCAGCTTGGCCGGACAGGGTCGTCGGGGTGAGCAGTTCTTC
d_gene: -; j_gene: TRBJ1-1; abundance: few; v_gene: TRBV5-4; CDR3aa: CASLDNSGGNTEAFF; CDR3nt: TGTGCCAGCCTGGATAACTCTGGGGGGAACACTGAAGCTTTCTTT
d_gene: -; j_gene: TRBJ1-3; abundance: once; v_gene: TRBV28; CDR3aa: CASKGSGNTIYF; CDR3nt: TGTGCCAGCAAAGGCTCTGGAAACACCATATATTTT
d_gene: -; j_gene: TRBJ1-5; abundance: -; v_gene: TRBV18; CDR3aa: CASSPGGGQQPQHF; CDR3nt: TGTGCCAGCTCACCAGGCGGGGGGCAACAGCCCCAGCATTTT
d_gene: TRBD1; j_gene: TRBJ1-5; abundance: once; v_gene: TRBV19; CDR3aa: CASLTQGASNQPQHF; CDR3nt: TGTGCCAGTCTCACACAGGGGGCCAGCAATCAGCCCCAGCATTTT
d_gene: TRBD1; j_gene: TRBJ2-1; abundance: -; v_gene: TRBV5-1; CDR3aa: CASSPDRANEQFF; CDR3nt: TGCGCCAGCAGCCCGGACAGGGCCAATGAGCAGTTCTTC
d_gene: -; j_gene: TRBJ1-1; abundance: once; v_gene: TRBV18; CDR3aa: CASSPLLGVEDTEAFF; CDR3nt: TGTGCCAGCTCACCCTTACTGGGTGTGGAGGACACTGAAGCTTTCTTT
d_gene: -; j_gene: TRBJ2-1; abundance: -; v_gene: TRBV27; CDR3aa: CASSLVASNEQFF; CDR3nt: TGTGCCAGCAGTTTAGTAGCATCGAATGAGCAGTTCTTC
d_gene: -; j_gene: TRBJ2-1; abundance: -; v_gene: TRBV7-9; CDR3aa: CASSNSLRNNEQFF; CDR3nt: TGTGCCAGCAGCAATTCCCTCCGGAACAATGAGCAGTTCTTC
d_gene: TRBD1; j_gene: TRBJ1-6; abundance: -; v_gene: TRBV7-2; CDR3aa: CASSLLNPTGVSPLHF; CDR3nt: TGTGCCAGCAGCCTCCTGAACCCGACAGGGGTTTCACCCCTCCACTTT
d_gene: -; j_gene: TRBJ1-3; abundance: -; v_gene: TRBV28; CDR3aa: CASSFGQPGNTIYF; CDR3nt: TGTGCCAGCAGTTTCGGGCAGCCTGGAAACACCATATATTTT
d_gene: TRBD2; j_gene: TRBJ2-7; abundance: -; v_gene: TRBV24-1; CDR3aa: CATTGTSGRYYHEQYF; CDR3nt: TGTGCCACCACCGGGACTAGCGGGAGGTATTACCACGAGCAGTACTTC
d_gene: -; j_gene: TRBJ2-3; abundance: -; v_gene: TRBV2; CDR3aa: CASSWDSSGLSGQYF; CDR3nt: TGTGCCAGCAGTTGGGACTCCTCAGGGTTGAGTGGGCAGTATTTT
d_gene: -; j_gene: TRBJ1-2; abundance: -; v_gene: TRBV2; CDR3aa: CASSASQNGYTF; CDR3nt: TGTGCCAGCAGTGCAAGTCAGAATGGCTACACCTTC